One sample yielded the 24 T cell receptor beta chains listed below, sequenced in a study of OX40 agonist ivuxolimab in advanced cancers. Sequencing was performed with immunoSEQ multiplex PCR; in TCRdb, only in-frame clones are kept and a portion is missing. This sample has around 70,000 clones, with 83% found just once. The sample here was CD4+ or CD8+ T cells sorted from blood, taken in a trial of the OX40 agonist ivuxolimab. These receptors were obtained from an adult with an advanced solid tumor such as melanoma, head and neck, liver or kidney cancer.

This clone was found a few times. The DNA for the CDR3 is TGTGCCAGCAGTGCTAATAGCGGCTCATTAGATACGCAGTATTTT. Translated: CASSANSGSLDTQYF. The chain has TRBV6-4 and TRBJ2-3; D possibly corresponds to TRBD2 (6 bases). This CDR3 is 15 amino acids long. V lost 4 bases and J lost 5, with 16 bases in between. CDR1 and CDR2 (germline): MRHNA, SNTAGT.

CDR3 sequence (DNA): TGCAGCGGCGGGGACAGGGTAGGCATTCAGTACTTC. This sequence encodes CSGGDRVGIQYF. The rearrangement links TRBV29-1 to TRBJ2-4; TRBD1 aligns across 9 bases. Germline CDR1 SQVTM, CDR2 ANQGSEA. This CDR3 has 12 amino acids. Germline trimming cut 7 bases from V and 9 bases from J; bases unmatched to any gene: 7.

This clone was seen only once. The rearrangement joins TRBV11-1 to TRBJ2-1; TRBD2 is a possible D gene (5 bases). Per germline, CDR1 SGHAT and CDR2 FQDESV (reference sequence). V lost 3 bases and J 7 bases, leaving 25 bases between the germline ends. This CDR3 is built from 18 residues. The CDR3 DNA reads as TGTGCCAGCAGCTTTACCCTAGTTACGAGGGAGTTTAAGAATGAGCAGTTCTTC. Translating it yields CASSFTLVTREFKNEQFF. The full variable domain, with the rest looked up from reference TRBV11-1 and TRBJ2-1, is EAEVAQSPRYKITEKSQAVAFWCDPISGHATLYWYRQILGQGPELLVQFQDESVVDDSQLPKDRFSAERLKGVDSTLKIQPAELGDSAMYLCASSFTLVTREFKNEQFFGPGTRLTVL.

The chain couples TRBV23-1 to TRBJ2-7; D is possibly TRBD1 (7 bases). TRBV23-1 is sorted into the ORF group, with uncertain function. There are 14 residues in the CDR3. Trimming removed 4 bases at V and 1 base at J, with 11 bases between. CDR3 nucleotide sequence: TGCGCCAGCAGTCCACAGGGGACTTCCTACGAGCAGTACTTC. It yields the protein CASSPQGTSYEQYF.

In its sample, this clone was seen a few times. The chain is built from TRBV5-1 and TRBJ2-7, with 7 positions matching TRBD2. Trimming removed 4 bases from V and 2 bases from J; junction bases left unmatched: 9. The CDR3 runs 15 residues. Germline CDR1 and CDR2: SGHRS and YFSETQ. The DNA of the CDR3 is TGCGCCAGCAGCGGGGGTGCGGGAGTAGCCTACGAGCAGTACTTC. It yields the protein CASSGGAGVAYEQYF.

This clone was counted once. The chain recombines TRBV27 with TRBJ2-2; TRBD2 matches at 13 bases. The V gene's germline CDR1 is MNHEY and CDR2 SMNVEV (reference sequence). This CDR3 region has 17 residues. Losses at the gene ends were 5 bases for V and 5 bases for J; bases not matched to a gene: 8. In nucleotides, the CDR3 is TGTGCCAGCAGTATACCGGGACTAGCGGGAAGTACCGGGGAGCTGTTTTTT. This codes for CASSIPGLAGSTGELFF.

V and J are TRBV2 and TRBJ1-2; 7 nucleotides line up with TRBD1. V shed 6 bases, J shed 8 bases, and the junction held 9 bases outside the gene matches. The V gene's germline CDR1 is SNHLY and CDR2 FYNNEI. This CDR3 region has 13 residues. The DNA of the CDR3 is TGTGCCAGCAGGGAGGGGGCCAGGGAAGGCTACACCTTC. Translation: CASREGAREGYTF.

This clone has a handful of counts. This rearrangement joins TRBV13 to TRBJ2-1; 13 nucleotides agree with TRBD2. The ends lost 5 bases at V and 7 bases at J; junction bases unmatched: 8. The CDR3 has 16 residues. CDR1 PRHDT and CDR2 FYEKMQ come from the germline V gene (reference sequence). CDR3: CASSRYWTSGSNEQFF. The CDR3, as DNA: TGTGCCAGCAGCCGCTATTGGACTAGCGGGAGTAATGAGCAGTTCTTC.

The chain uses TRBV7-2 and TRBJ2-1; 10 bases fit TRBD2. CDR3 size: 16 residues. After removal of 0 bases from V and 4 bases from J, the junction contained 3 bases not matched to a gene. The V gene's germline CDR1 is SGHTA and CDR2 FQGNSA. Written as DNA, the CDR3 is TGTGCCAGCAGCTTAGCTTCTAGCGGGGGATACAATGAGCAGTTCTTC. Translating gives CASSLASSGGYNEQFF.

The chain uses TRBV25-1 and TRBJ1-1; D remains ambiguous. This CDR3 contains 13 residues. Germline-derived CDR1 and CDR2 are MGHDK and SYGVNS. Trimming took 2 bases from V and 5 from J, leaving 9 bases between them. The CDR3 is CASSEQVWTEAFF. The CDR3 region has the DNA TGTGCCAGCAGTGAACAGGTATGGACTGAAGCTTTCTTT.

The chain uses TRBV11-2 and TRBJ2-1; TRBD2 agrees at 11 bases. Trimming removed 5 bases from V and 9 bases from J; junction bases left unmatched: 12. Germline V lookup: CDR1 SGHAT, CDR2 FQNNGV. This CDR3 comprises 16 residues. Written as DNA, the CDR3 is TGTGCCAGCAGCGGGCGACTAGCGGGACATGCGGGTGAGCAGTTCTTC. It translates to CASSGRLAGHAGEQFF.

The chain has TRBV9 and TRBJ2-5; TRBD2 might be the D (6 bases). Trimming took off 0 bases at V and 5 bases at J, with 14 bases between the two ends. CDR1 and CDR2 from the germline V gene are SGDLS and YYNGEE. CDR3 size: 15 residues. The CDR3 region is CASSVGDGSSETQYF. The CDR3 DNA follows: TGTGCCAGCAGCGTAGGTGACGGGAGTTCGGAGACCCAGTACTTC.

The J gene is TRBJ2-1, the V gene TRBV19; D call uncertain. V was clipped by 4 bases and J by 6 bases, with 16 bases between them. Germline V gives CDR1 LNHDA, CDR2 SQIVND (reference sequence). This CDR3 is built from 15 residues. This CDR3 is CASSKRAGLVNEQFF. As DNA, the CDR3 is TGTGCCAGTAGTAAAAGGGCCGGGTTGGTCAATGAGCAGTTCTTC.

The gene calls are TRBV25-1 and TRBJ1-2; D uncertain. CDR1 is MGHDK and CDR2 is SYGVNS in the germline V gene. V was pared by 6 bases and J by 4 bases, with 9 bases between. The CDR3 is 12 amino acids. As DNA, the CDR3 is TGTGCCAGCAGCCGCGCGGCCTATGGCTACACCTTC. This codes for CASSRAAYGYTF.

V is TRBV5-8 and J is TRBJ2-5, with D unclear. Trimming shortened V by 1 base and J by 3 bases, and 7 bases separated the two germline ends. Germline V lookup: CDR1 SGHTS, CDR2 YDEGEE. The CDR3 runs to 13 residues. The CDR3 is CASSLRLKETQYF. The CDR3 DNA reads TGTGCCAGCAGCTTGAGACTGAAAGAGACCCAGTACTTC.

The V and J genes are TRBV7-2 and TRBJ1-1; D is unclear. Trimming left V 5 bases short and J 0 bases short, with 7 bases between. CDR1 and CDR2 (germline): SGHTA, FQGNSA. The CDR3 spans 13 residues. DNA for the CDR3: TGTGCCAGCAGCCTTGATCTGAACACTGAAGCTTTCTTT. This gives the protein CASSLDLNTEAFF.

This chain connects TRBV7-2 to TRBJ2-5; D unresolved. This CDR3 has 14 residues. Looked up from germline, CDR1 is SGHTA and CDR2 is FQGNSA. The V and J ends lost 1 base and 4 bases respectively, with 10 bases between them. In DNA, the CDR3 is TGTGCCAGCAGCTTAGTGGATAGGGCAGAGACCCAGTACTTC. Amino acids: CASSLVDRAETQYF. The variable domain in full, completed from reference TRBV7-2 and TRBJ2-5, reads GAGVSQSPSNKVTEKGKDVELRCDPISGHTALYWYRQSLGQGLEFLIYFQGNSAPDKSGLPSDRFSAERTGGSVSTLTIQRTQQEDSAVYLCASSLVDRAETQYFGPGTRLLVL.

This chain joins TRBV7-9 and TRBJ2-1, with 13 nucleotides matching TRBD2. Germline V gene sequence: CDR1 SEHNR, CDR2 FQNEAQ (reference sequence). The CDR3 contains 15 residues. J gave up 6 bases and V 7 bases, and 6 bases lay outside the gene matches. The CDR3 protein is CASIATSGRPNEQFF. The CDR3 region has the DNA TGTGCCAGCATAGCGACTAGCGGGAGGCCCAATGAGCAGTTCTTC.

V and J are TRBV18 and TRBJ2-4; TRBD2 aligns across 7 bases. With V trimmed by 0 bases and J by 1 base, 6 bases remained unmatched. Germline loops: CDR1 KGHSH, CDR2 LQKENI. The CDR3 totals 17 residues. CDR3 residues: CASSPPAGGKAKNIQYF. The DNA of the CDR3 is TGTGCCAGCTCACCACCGGCCGGGGGGAAGGCCAAAAACATTCAGTACTTC.

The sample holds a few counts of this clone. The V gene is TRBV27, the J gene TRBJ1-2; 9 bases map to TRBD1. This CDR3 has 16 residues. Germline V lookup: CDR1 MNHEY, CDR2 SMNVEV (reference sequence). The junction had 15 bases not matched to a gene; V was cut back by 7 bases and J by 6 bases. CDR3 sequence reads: CASKRGQGSLGDGYTF. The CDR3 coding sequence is TGTGCCAGCAAGAGGGGACAGGGCAGTCTCGGGGATGGCTACACCTTC.

Here the CDR3 DNA reads TGTGCCAGCAGCTTCCCAGGGGCTCAGCAGTTCTTC. Its protein is CASSFPGAQQFF. The rearrangement joins TRBV7-2 to TRBJ2-1; possible D gene TRBD1, 6 bases. Germline loops: CDR1 SGHTA, CDR2 FQGNSA. V gave up 3 bases and J gave up 11 bases, with 11 bases separating them. The CDR3 covers 12 residues. The full variable domain, with the rest looked up from reference TRBV7-2 and TRBJ2-1, is GAGVSQSPSNKVTEKGKDVELRCDPISGHTALYWYRQSLGQGLEFLIYFQGNSAPDKSGLPSDRFSAERTGGSVSTLTIQRTQQEDSAVYLCASSFPGAQQFFGPGTRLTVL.

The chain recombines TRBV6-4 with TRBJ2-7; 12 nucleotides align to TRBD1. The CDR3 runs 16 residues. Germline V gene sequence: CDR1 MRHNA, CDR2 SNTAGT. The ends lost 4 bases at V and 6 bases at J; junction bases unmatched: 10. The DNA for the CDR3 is TGTGCCAGCAGTGCGTTGCCGGGACAGGGGGCGGGCGAGCAGTACTTC. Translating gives CASSALPGQGAGEQYF.

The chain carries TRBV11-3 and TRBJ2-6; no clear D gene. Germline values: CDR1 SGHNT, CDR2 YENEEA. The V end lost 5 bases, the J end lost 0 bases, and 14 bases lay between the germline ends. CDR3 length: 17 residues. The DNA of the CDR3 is TGTGCCAGCAGCCCACTTGCACAGAGCTCTGGGGCCAACGTCCTGACTTTC. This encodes CASSPLAQSSGANVLTF.

CDR3 in amino acids: CASSIGGGTGELFF. CDR3 nucleotides: TGTGCCAGCAGCATCGGGGGGGGCACCGGGGAGCTGTTTTTT. The V call is TRBV5-4, the J call TRBJ2-2; the match to TRBD2 covers 8 bases. This CDR3 is built from 14 residues. The junction had 3 bases not matched to a gene; V was cut back by 4 bases and J by 4 bases. Germline values: CDR1 SGHNT, CDR2 YYREEE (reference sequence).